These 16 T cell receptor beta chains came from one sample sequenced in a study of blood T cell repertoires in COVID-19. Profiling relied on immunoSEQ multiplex PCR, and the TCRdb table lists in-frame clones only, not all of them. The table has 150,000 to 200,000 clones, roughly 90% seen once. Sequenced input: peripheral blood. The source is a man aged 55 to 70 with active or convalescent COVID-19.

This chain connects TRBV10-2 to TRBJ2-5; 12 bases align to TRBD2. The CDR3 totals 16 residues. Germline loops: CDR1 WSHSY, CDR2 SAAADI. V was pared by 0 bases and J by 4 bases, with 3 bases of the junction left unmatched. The CDR3 coding sequence is TGCGCCAGCAGTGAGTCGGGACTAGCGGGTCGAGAGACCCAGTACTTC. Amino acids: CASSESGLAGRETQYF.

V gene TRBV2 combines with J gene TRBJ1-1; D not certain. Per germline, CDR1 SNHLY and CDR2 FYNNEI. This CDR3 spans 14 amino acids. V lost 1 base, J lost 4 bases, and 10 bases lay in between. This CDR3 is CASSEGARGTEAFF. In DNA, the CDR3 is TGTGCCAGCAGTGAAGGGGCGCGGGGCACTGAAGCTTTCTTT.

V is TRBV7-2 and J is TRBJ1-4; weak D call: TRBD1 (6 bases). This CDR3 region has 16 residues. V lost 1 base and J lost 7, with 16 bases in between. Germline V CDR1 and CDR2: SGHTA, FQGNSA. The CDR3 sequence: CASSLGGAGAGEKLFF. In nucleotides, the CDR3 is TGTGCCAGCAGCTTAGGTGGGGCAGGGGCGGGTGAAAAACTGTTTTTT.

The CDR3 DNA follows: TGTGCCAGCAGCAAAGCAAAGACAGGGCCTCAGCCCCAGCATTTT. Translating gives CASSKAKTGPQPQHF. The rearrangement links TRBV21-1 to TRBJ1-5; TRBD1 was called by the table and not checked on the DNA. TRBV21-1 is labeled a pseudogene. The CDR3 contains 15 residues.

The chain has TRBV20-1 and TRBJ1-3; perhaps TRBD1 as D (5 bases). Germline V gene data show CDR1 as DFQATT and CDR2 as SNEGSKA (reference sequence). The CDR3 totals 14 residues. The V and J ends lost 3 bases and 0 bases respectively, with 9 bases between them. The CDR3 nucleotides read TGCAGTGCTAGTCGGGGGAGCTCTGGAAACACCATATATTTT. Translated, it gives CSASRGSSGNTIYF.

The chain uses TRBV19 and TRBJ2-5, with TRBD2 matching 16 bases. Germline assignment: CDR1 LNHDA and CDR2 SQIVND (reference sequence). With 5 bases clipped from V and 5 bases from J, the junction kept 8 bases outside the gene matches. This CDR3 has 17 amino acids. CDR3 region: CASSVGTSGRAWETQYF. The CDR3 nucleotides are TGTGCCAGTAGTGTAGGGACTAGCGGGAGGGCCTGGGAGACCCAGTACTTC. The full variable domain, completed using reference TRBV19 and TRBJ2-5, is DGGITQSPKYLFRKEGQNVTLSCEQNLNHDAMYWYRQDPGQGLRLIYYSQIVNDFQKGDIAEGYSVSREKKESFPLTVTSAQKNPTAFYLCASSVGTSGRAWETQYFGPGTRLLVL.

This clone was observed a handful of times. The chain links TRBV2 to TRBJ1-2; D is possibly TRBD1 (6 bases). The CDR3 totals 13 residues. V lost 6 bases and J 7 bases, leaving 15 bases between the germline ends. The germline V gene has CDR1 SNHLY and CDR2 FYNNEI. The chain's CDR3 is CASRGTQGFGYTF. The CDR3 DNA reads as TGTGCCAGCAGGGGAACGCAGGGGTTTGGCTACACCTTC.

This chain uses TRBV27 with TRBJ2-1, with 10 bases that match TRBD2. The CDR3 covers 16 residues. The germline V gene has CDR1 MNHEY and CDR2 SMNVEV (reference sequence). J was trimmed by 3 bases and V by 4 bases; bases with no gene match: 6. The CDR3 bases are TGTGCCAGCAGTTCCGATCCTAGCGGGAGCTACAATGAGCAGTTCTTC. Its translation: CASSSDPSGSYNEQFF.

This sequence joins TRBV11-3 and TRBJ2-2; TRBD1 is a possible D gene (5 bases). The CDR3 spans 15 residues. CDR1 is SGHNT, CDR2 YENEEA, per germline. Trimming shortened V by 1 base and J by 3 bases, and 9 bases separated the two germline ends. CDR3: CASSLGGSDTGELFF. CDR3 in DNA: TGTGCCAGCAGCTTAGGGGGCAGTGACACCGGGGAGCTGTTTTTT.

V usage is TRBV2 and J usage is TRBJ2-2; 10 bases fit TRBD1. The trim removed 5 bases at V and 7 bases at J, leaving 7 bases unmatched. This CDR3 comprises 15 residues. Germline assignment: CDR1 SNHLY and CDR2 FYNNEI. The CDR3 coding sequence is TGTGCCAGCAGTAGACAGGGGGCGACGGACGGGGAGCTGTTTTTT. Translation gives CASSRQGATDGELFF.

The chain has TRBV19 and TRBJ2-7; 7 bases align to TRBD1. Trimming at V came to 6 bases and at J to 1 base, leaving 12 bases not matched to a gene. The CDR3 spans 16 residues. Germline values: CDR1 LNHDA, CDR2 SQIVND (reference sequence). The CDR3 DNA sequence: TGTGCCAGTAGCCTCCAGACAGGGAAAGGGTCCTACGAGCAGTACTTC. It translates to CASSLQTGKGSYEQYF.

The chain uses TRBV27 and TRBJ2-1; 7 bases line up with TRBD2. The germline gives CDR1 MNHEY, CDR2 SMNVEV (reference sequence). This CDR3 comprises 15 residues. The J segment lost 6 bases and the V segment lost 8 bases, leaving 13 bases of the junction unmatched. CDR3 in amino acids: CASLPVAGRLNEQFF. For the CDR3, the DNA is TGTGCCAGCCTCCCCGTAGCGGGCCGGCTCAATGAGCAGTTCTTC.

This rearrangement joins TRBV19 to TRBJ1-1; a weak D match, TRBD1 (6 bases). Trimming took off 5 bases at V and 0 bases at J, with 13 bases between the two ends. In germline, CDR1 is LNHDA, CDR2 SQIVND (reference sequence). The CDR3 is made up of 15 amino acids. CDR3 bases: TGTGCCAGTAGTCTTGGACAGTCCATGAACACTGAAGCTTTCTTT. This gives the protein CASSLGQSMNTEAFF. Looking up the rest from reference TRBV19 and TRBJ1-1 gives the full variable domain: DGGITQSPKYLFRKEGQNVTLSCEQNLNHDAMYWYRQDPGQGLRLIYYSQIVNDFQKGDIAEGYSVSREKKESFPLTVTSAQKNPTAFYLCASSLGQSMNTEAFFGQGTRLTVV.

This clone was detected only once. The V call is TRBV5-8, the J call TRBJ1-5; 10 bases are a match to TRBD1. The CDR3 consists of 15 residues. Germline V lookup: CDR1 SGHTS, CDR2 YDEGEE. With V trimmed by 0 bases and J by 11 bases, 8 bases remained unmatched. CDR3 bases: TGTGCCAGCAGCTTGGGGGGGACAGGGGTCGAGGCCCAGCATTTT. Protein: CASSLGGTGVEAQHF.

V is TRBV27 and J is TRBJ2-1; 11 bases line up with TRBD2. The CDR3 consists of 15 residues. CDR1 MNHEY and CDR2 SMNVEV come from the germline V gene (reference sequence). Unmatched junction bases numbered 3, after V lost 5 bases and J lost 3 bases. The CDR3 sequence is CASSLAGGNYNEQFF. CDR3 DNA: TGTGCCAGCAGTCTAGCGGGAGGCAACTACAATGAGCAGTTCTTC.

The V call is TRBV5-1, the J call TRBJ2-1, with 13 bases aligning to TRBD2. The trim removed 0 bases at V and 7 bases at J, leaving 1 base unmatched. This CDR3 is built from 15 residues. Germline loops: CDR1 SGHRS, CDR2 YFSETQ. CDR3 in DNA: TGCGCCAGCAGCTTGGGGACTAGCGGGAGAAATGAGCAGTTCTTC. It encodes CASSLGTSGRNEQFF.